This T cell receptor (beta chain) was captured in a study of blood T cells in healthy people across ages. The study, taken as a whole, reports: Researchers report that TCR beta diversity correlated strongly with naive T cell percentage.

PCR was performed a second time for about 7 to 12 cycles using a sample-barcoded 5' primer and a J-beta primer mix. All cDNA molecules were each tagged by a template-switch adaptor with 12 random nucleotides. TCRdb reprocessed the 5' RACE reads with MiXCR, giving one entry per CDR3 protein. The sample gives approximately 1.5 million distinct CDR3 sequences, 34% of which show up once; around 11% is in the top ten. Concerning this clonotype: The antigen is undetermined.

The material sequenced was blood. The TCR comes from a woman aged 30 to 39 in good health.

The CDR3 DNA reads as TGTGCCAGCTCACCGCGGAAGGACAATCTCAATCAGCCCCAGCATTTT. As protein: CASSPRKDNLNQPQHF. V is TRBV18 and J is TRBJ1-5; D perhaps matches TRBD1 (5 bases). Trimming stripped 3 bases from V and 3 bases from J, with 15 bases between. This CDR3 contains 16 residues. From germline, CDR1 is KGHSH and CDR2 LQKENI.